Shown below are 22 T cell receptor beta chains from a single sample sequenced in a study of T-cell memory formation after mild COVID-19. Each CDR3 protein gets one entry after TCRdb re-called the 5' RACE reads with MiXCR. The repertoire has some 310,000 distinct CDR3 sequences, 20% to 25% of them found once; the top ten carry 20% to 25%. What was sequenced was PBMCs or a T cell subset sorted from them (not recorded which). The receptors shown here come from a man younger than 30 who had mild COVID-19 (a few samples of this study predate the infection). Cell type and time point are not known.

V usage is TRBV3-1 and J usage is TRBJ1-5; D unresolved. The CDR3 has 13 residues. V was pared by 0 bases and J by 5 bases, with 5 bases between. Germline V CDR1 and CDR2: LGHDT, YNNKEL (reference sequence). The CDR3, as DNA: TGTGCCAGCAGCCAAGATTCCTATCAGCCCCAGCATTTT. The encoded protein is CASSQDSYQPQHF.

The sample holds many counts of this clonotype. In DNA form, the CDR3 reads TGTGCCAGCAGCCCAGGGGTCCCTCGGGGGACCCAGTACTTC. It encodes CASSPGVPRGTQYF. The chain couples TRBV7-2 to TRBJ2-5, with D possibly matching TRBD1 (6 bases). CDR3 size: 14 residues. The ends were cut back, 5 bases at V and 7 bases at J, with 17 bases in the middle. Germline loops: CDR1 SGHTA, CDR2 FQGNSA. The full variable domain, with the rest looked up from reference TRBV7-2 and TRBJ2-5, is GAGVSQSPSNKVTEKGKDVELRCDPISGHTALYWYRQSLGQGLEFLIYFQGNSAPDKSGLPSDRFSAERTGGSVSTLTIQRTQQEDSAVYLCASSPGVPRGTQYFGPGTRLLVL.

This clonotype turned up a few times. This sequence joins TRBV4-3 and TRBJ1-1; D is perhaps TRBD1 (5 bases). This CDR3 region has 15 residues. Germline V gene lookup returns CDR1 LGHNA and CDR2 YSLEER. V was clipped by 3 bases and J by 1 base, with 12 bases between them. CDR3 sequence (DNA): TGCGCCAGCAGCCAGGCTGGGCAGGGGAACACTGAAGCTTTCTTT. This gives the protein CASSQAGQGNTEAFF.

The chain is built from TRBV7-9 and TRBJ1-2; D is perhaps TRBD1 (5 bases). Looked up from germline, CDR1 is SEHNR and CDR2 is FQNEAQ (reference sequence). With 5 bases removed from V and 4 bases from J, the gap between germline ends came to 23 bases. This CDR3 has 17 residues. CDR3 loop: CASSPPPSRDSSYGYTF. DNA of the CDR3: TGTGCCAGCAGCCCCCCCCCGTCCAGGGATTCGTCCTATGGCTACACCTTC.

This clonotype came up a few times. This chain connects TRBV7-3 to TRBJ2-3, with TRBD2 as a possible D gene (5 bases). Germline V gene lookup returns CDR1 SGHTA and CDR2 FQGTGA. This CDR3 is built from 15 residues. V lost 2 bases and J lost 3, with 12 bases in between. CDR3 DNA sequence: TGTGCCAGCAGCTTAGCAAATAGCGTGACAGATACGCAGTATTTT. Its translation: CASSLANSVTDTQYF.

This clonotype has a handful of counts. The CDR3 spells CASSVTGGSYEQYF. The CDR3 bases are TGTGCCAGCAGCGTAACAGGGGGGTCCTACGAGCAGTACTTC. The chain recombines TRBV7-2 with TRBJ2-7; 8 positions match TRBD1. V shed 5 bases, J shed 1 base, and the junction held 4 bases outside the gene matches. There are 14 residues in the CDR3. Per germline, CDR1 SGHTA and CDR2 FQGNSA. The complete variable domain, with remaining parts taken from reference TRBV7-2 and TRBJ2-7, reads GAGVSQSPSNKVTEKGKDVELRCDPISGHTALYWYRQSLGQGLEFLIYFQGNSAPDKSGLPSDRFSAERTGGSVSTLTIQRTQQEDSAVYLCASSVTGGSYEQYFGPGTRLTVT.

V and J are TRBV10-3 and TRBJ2-3, with TRBD2 matching over 9 bases. The J segment lost 6 bases and the V segment lost 3 bases, leaving 4 bases of the junction unmatched. The CDR3 extends over 14 amino acids. In germline, CDR1 is ENHRY, CDR2 SYGVKD. The CDR3 DNA reads TGTGCCATCAGTGATGCGGGGGGGTTGGATACGCAGTATTTT. The encoded protein is CAISDAGGLDTQYF.

This chain connects TRBV12-3 or TRBV12-4 to TRBJ1-4, with unresolved D. Deletions cut 3 bases from V and 2 bases from J, with 7 bases between. The length of the CDR3 is 14 residues. Here the CDR3 DNA reads TGTGCCAGCAGTTTTAGACGGACTAATGAAAAACTGTTTTTT. This codes for CASSFRRTNEKLFF.

This clonotype was observed a handful of times. This chain joins TRBV7-9 and TRBJ2-2; maybe TRBD1 (6 bases). The CDR3 spans 15 residues. The germline V gene encodes CDR1 SEHNR and CDR2 FQNEAQ (reference sequence). V was cut by 5 bases and J by 6 bases, with 16 bases left in between. The CDR3 spells CASSLGHLSPGELFF. The DNA of the CDR3 is TGTGCCAGCAGCCTGGGACACCTCTCCCCCGGGGAGCTGTTTTTT.

V gene TRBV7-2 combines with J gene TRBJ1-3; 11 nucleotides match TRBD1. The V gene's germline CDR1 is SGHTA and CDR2 FQGNSA. CDR3 length: 16 residues. Losses at the gene ends were 5 bases for V and 2 bases for J; bases not matched to a gene: 5. The CDR3 region has the DNA TGTGCCAGCAGCCCACAGGGACAGGGGGCTGGAAACACCATATATTTT. Translated: CASSPQGQGAGNTIYF. Full variable domain (missing parts from reference TRBV7-2 and TRBJ1-3): GAGVSQSPSNKVTEKGKDVELRCDPISGHTALYWYRQSLGQGLEFLIYFQGNSAPDKSGLPSDRFSAERTGGSVSTLTIQRTQQEDSAVYLCASSPQGQGAGNTIYFGEGSWLTVV.

The chain is built from TRBV4-2 and TRBJ2-2, with TRBD2 as a possible D gene (6 bases). The CDR3 contains 16 residues. V shed 4 bases and J shed 0 bases, with 12 bases lying between them. Germline V gene sequence: CDR1 LGHNA, CDR2 YNFKEQ. CDR3 loop: CASSRRLVANTGELFF. The DNA for the CDR3 is TGTGCCAGCAGCCGACGACTAGTCGCGAACACCGGGGAGCTGTTTTTT.

This clonotype came up a few times. The V and J genes are TRBV7-2 and TRBJ2-5; the match to TRBD2 covers 9 bases. CDR1 is SGHTA, CDR2 FQGNSA, per germline. CDR3 length equals 16 residues. The V gene end was trimmed by 1 base and the J gene end by 5 bases; junction bases not matched to a gene: 8. CDR3 nucleotide sequence: TGTGCCAGCAGCTTAGGGGCTAGCGGGGCGGGGGAGACCCAGTACTTC. Its protein product is CASSLGASGAGETQYF.

The chain has TRBV6-2 or TRBV6-3 and TRBJ2-1; tentative D call: TRBD1 (6 bases). This CDR3 comprises 14 residues. Germline values: CDR1 MNHEY, CDR2 SVGEGT. The ends were cut back, 8 bases at V and 5 bases at J, with 16 bases in the middle. CDR3 coding DNA: TGTGCCAGCGGTGACAGGCCAGTGAACAATGAGCAGTTCTTC. Translated, it gives CASGDRPVNNEQFF.

This clonotype showed up just a few times. The chain employs TRBV11-1 and TRBJ2-1; possibly TRBD2 for D (5 bases). The CDR3 sequence is 15 residues long. Trimming removed 2 bases at V and 6 bases at J, with 14 bases between. Germline CDR1 reads SGHAT; CDR2 reads FQDESV (reference sequence). This chain's CDR3 is CASSLNRLARNEQFF. DNA for the CDR3: TGTGCCAGCAGCTTAAATAGGCTAGCTCGCAATGAGCAGTTCTTC.

This clonotype has only a few counts. The rearrangement links TRBV29-1 to TRBJ2-1, with 10 bases aligning to TRBD2. CDR1 is SQVTM and CDR2 is ANQGSEA in the germline V gene. CDR3 length equals 15 residues. The V gene end was trimmed by 3 bases and the J gene end by 9 bases; junction bases not matched to a gene: 11. This CDR3 is CSVEIAGGNRGEQFF. As DNA, the CDR3 is TGCAGCGTTGAGATAGCGGGGGGAAATCGGGGTGAGCAGTTCTTC.

V usage is TRBV4-1 and J usage is TRBJ1-6; possible D gene TRBD1, 6 bases. The ends were cut back, 4 bases at V and 0 bases at J, with 16 bases in the middle. From germline, CDR1 is MGHRA and CDR2 YSYEKL. The CDR3 contains 18 residues. CDR3 bases: TGCGCCAGCAGCCGACTATTGCAGGGGAGCTCCTATAATTCACCCCTCCACTTT. It encodes CASSRLLQGSSYNSPLHF.

V usage is TRBV7-2 and J usage is TRBJ2-7, with D perhaps matching TRBD2 (6 bases). Germline V gives CDR1 SGHTA, CDR2 FQGNSA. Trimming removed 7 bases from V and 0 bases from J, with 19 bases in between. This CDR3 contains 16 residues. CDR3 in amino acids: CASILHGGAGSYEQYV. The CDR3 DNA reads as TGTGCCAGCATCCTCCACGGCGGGGCAGGCTCCTACGAGCAGTACGTC.

This clonotype came up a few times. The J gene is TRBJ2-3, the V gene TRBV20-1; 10 bases are a match to TRBD2. The V segment lost 8 bases and the J segment 4 bases; nucleotides outside the gene matches: 9. Germline V gene data show CDR1 as DFQATT and CDR2 as SNEGSKA (reference sequence). This CDR3 contains 14 residues. The CDR3 region has the DNA TGCAGTAGAGGAAGCGGGGGGGCCTCAGATACGCAGTATTTT. Its protein is CSRGSGGASDTQYF.

The V gene is TRBV11-3, the J gene TRBJ2-2; 8 bases agree with TRBD1. Germline CDR1 reads SGHNT; CDR2 reads YENEEA. The V and J ends lost 2 bases and 3 bases, in that order; junction bases with no gene match: 8. The CDR3 has 17 amino acids. The CDR3: CASSLLSRGLDTGELFF. The CDR3 nucleotides are TGTGCCAGCAGCTTACTATCCAGGGGGCTTGACACCGGGGAGCTGTTTTTT.

The V gene is TRBV11-2, the J gene TRBJ2-5; 12 bases map to TRBD2. V shed 6 bases, J shed 3 bases, and the junction held 2 bases outside the gene matches. Germline CDR1 SGHAT, CDR2 FQNNGV. This CDR3 is built from 14 residues. CDR3 nucleotides: TGTGCCAGCAGACTAGCGGGGGGAAAAGAGACCCAGTACTTC. Its protein is CASRLAGGKETQYF.

V gene TRBV24-1 combines with J gene TRBJ1-2; 8 nucleotides agree with TRBD1. V lost 4 bases to trimming and J lost 4 bases; unmatched junction nucleotides: 4. CDR3 size: 14 residues. Germline V gene data show CDR1 as KGHDR and CDR2 as SFDVKD. In DNA, the CDR3 is TGTGCCACCAGTGAAGCCGACAGGGGCTATGGCTACACCTTC. This translates into CATSEADRGYGYTF.

The rearrangement uses TRBV7-2 and TRBJ1-1; D is undetermined. Looked up from germline, CDR1 is SGHTA and CDR2 is FQGNSA. The V and J ends lost 2 bases and 6 bases respectively, with 13 bases between them. The CDR3 extends over 14 amino acids. Here the CDR3 DNA reads TGTGCCAGCAGCTTATACGGGGTTCCATCTGAAGCTTTCTTT. Encoded protein: CASSLYGVPSEAFF. Full variable domain (outside the CDR3, taken from reference TRBV7-2 and TRBJ1-1): GAGVSQSPSNKVTEKGKDVELRCDPISGHTALYWYRQSLGQGLEFLIYFQGNSAPDKSGLPSDRFSAERTGGSVSTLTIQRTQQEDSAVYLCASSLYGVPSEAFFGQGTRLTVV.